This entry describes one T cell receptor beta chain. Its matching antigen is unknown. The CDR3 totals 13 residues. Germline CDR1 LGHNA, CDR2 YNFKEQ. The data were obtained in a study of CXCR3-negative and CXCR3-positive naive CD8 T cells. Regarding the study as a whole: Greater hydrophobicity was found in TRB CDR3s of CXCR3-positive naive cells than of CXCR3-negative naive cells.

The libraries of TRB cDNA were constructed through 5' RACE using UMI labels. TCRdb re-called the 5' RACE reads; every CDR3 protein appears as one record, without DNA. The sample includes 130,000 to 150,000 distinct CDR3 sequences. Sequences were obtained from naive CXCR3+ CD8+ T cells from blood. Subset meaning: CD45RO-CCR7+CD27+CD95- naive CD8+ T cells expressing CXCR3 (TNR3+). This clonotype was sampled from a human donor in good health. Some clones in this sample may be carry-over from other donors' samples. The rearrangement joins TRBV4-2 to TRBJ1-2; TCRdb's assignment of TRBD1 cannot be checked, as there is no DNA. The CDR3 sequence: CASTTGGADGYTF.